This T cell receptor beta chain originates from a study of human T cells and chemical hapten exposure. Study-wide findings and caveats: DPC sensitization left the count of TCRs above 1 in 1000 unchanged.

Unique molecular identifiers were affixed to discrete cDNA molecules within the library. MiXCR, applied by TCRdb to the RACE reads, yields one record per CDR3 protein. The sample lists over 150,000 distinct CDR3 sequences, 25% to 30% occurring once. V gave up 5 bases and J gave up 9 bases, with 10 bases separating them. This CDR3 has 12 residues. Germline CDR1 is SGHNT and CDR2 is YENEEA. This clonotype was recorded a few times. Its specificity is unknown. Indicated time point: patch test 3, about 24 weeks after DPC sensitization. Noted treatment: therapeutic diphenylcyclopropenone sensitization with weekly scalp DPC. Each patch-test visit's blood sample preceded patch application. It was unfractionated whole blood from which total RNA was extracted.

Sequencing was performed on whole blood, taken in connection with sensitization to the hapten diphenylcyclopropenone (DPC). The chain combines TRBV11-3 with TRBJ2-2; D is ambiguous. This sequence was found in a woman between 18 and 29 years old with alopecia areata. Some clones in this sample may be carry-over from other donors' samples. The CDR3 region has the DNA TGTGCCAGCAGCCTAACCAACAGGGAGCTGTTTTTT. This codes for CASSLTNRELFF. Complete variable domain (other parts from reference TRBV11-3 and TRBJ2-2): EAGVVQSPRYKIIEKKQPVAFWCNPISGHNTLYWYLQNLGQGPELLIRYENEEAVDDSQLPKDRFSAERLKGVDSTLKIQPAELGDSAVYLCASSLTNRELFFGEGSRLTVL.